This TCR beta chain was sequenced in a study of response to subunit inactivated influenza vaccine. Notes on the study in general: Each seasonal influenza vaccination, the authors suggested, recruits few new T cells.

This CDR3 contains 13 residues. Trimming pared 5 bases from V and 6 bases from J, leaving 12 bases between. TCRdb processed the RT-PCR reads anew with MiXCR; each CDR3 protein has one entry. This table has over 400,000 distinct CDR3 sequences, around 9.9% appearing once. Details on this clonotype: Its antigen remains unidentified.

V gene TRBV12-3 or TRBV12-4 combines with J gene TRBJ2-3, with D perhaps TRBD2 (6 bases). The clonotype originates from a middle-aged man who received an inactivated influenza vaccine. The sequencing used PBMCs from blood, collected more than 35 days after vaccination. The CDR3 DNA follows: TGTGCCAGCAGTCTGACTAGGGACGATACGCAGTATTTT. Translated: CASSLTRDDTQYF.